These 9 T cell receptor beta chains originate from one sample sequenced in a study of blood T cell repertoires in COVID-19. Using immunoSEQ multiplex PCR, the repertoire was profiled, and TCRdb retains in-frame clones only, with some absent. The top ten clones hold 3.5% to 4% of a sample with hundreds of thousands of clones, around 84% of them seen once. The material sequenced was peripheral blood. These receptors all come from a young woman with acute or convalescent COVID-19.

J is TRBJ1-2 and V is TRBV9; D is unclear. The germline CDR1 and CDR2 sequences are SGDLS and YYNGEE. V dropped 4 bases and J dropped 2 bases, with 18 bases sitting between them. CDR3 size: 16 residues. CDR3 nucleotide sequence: TGTGCCAGCAGCCCCCGGGTAGGCGGGTTCAACTATGGCTACACCTTC. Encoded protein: CASSPRVGGFNYGYTF.

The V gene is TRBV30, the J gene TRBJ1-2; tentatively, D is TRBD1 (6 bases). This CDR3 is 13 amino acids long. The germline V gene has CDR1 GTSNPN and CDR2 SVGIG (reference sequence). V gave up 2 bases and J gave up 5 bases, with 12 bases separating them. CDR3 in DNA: TGTGCCTGGAGTACTAAGGGGGTATATGGCTACACCTTC. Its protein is CAWSTKGVYGYTF.

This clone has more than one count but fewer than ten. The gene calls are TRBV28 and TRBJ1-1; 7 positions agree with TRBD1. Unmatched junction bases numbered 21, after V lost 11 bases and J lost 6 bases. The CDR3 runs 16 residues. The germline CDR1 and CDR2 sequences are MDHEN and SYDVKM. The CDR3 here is CAGSSSQGQGRPEAFF. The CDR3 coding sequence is TGTGCCGGAAGCAGCTCACAGGGGCAGGGTAGGCCTGAAGCTTTCTTT.

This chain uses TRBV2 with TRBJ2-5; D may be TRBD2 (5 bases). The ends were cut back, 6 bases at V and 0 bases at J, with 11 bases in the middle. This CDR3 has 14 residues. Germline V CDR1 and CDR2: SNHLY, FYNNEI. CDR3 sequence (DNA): TGTGCCAGCAGGGACTCCAGGTACCAAGAGACCCAGTACTTC. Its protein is CASRDSRYQETQYF.

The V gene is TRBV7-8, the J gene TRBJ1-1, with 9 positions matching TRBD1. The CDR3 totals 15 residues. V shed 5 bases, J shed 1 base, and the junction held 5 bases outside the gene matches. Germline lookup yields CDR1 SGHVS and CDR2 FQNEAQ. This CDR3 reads CASSPSGQGNTEAFF. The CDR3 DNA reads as TGTGCCAGCAGCCCATCGGGACAGGGGAACACTGAAGCTTTCTTT.

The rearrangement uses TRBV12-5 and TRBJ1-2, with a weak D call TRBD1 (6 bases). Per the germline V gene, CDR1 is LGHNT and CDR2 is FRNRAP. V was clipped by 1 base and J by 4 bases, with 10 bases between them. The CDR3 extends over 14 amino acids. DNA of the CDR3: TGTGCTAGTGGTTTGGGGAGGACAGTCTATGGCTACACCTTC. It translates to CASGLGRTVYGYTF.

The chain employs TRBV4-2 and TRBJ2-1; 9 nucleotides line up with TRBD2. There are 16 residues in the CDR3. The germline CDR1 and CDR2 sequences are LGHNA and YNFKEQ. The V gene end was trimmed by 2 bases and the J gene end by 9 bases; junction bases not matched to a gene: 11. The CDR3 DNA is TGTGCCAGCAGCCAATCGCGGCGGGAGGGGAGCCCTGAGCAGTTCTTC. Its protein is CASSQSRREGSPEQFF.

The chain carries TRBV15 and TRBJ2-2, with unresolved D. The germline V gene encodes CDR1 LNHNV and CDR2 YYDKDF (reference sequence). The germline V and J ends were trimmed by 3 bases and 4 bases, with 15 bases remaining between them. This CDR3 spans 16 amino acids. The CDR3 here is CATSRTLSRGTGELFF. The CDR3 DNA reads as TGTGCCACCAGCAGGACTCTTTCCCGTGGCACCGGGGAGCTGTTTTTT. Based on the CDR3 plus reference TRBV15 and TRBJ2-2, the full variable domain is DAMVIQNPRYQVTQFGKPVTLSCSQTLNHNVMYWYQQKSSQAPKLLFHYYDKDFNNEADTPDNFQSRRPNTSFCFLDIRSPGLGDTAMYLCATSRTLSRGTGELFFGEGSRLTVL.

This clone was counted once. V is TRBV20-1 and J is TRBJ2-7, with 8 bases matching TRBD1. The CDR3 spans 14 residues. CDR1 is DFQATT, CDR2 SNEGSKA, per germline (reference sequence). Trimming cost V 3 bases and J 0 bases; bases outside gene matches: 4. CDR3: CSASLGQGSYEQYF. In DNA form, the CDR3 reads TGCAGTGCTAGTCTTGGACAGGGCTCCTACGAGCAGTACTTC.